This T cell receptor (beta chain) was obtained from a study of T cell changes during pregnancy in multiple sclerosis. Libraries were prepared by immunoSEQ multiplex PCR; TCRdb keeps only in-frame clonotypes and omits some of them. There are tens of thousands of clones in the sample; around 91% occur only once, and roughly 1.5% lies in the top ten. The CDR3 has 14 residues. Germline V gene sequence: CDR1 SGHRS, CDR2 YFSETQ. With 4 bases removed from V and 0 bases from J, the gap between germline ends came to 8 bases. The genes are TRBV5-1 and TRBJ1-5; D ambiguous. This TCR came from a female donor in good health, enrolled as a control in a pregnancy study. The source was peripheral blood, collected in the third trimester of pregnancy. The CDR3 loop is CASSPGGSNQPQHF. The CDR3 region has the DNA TGCGCCAGCAGCCCGGGAGGTAGCAATCAGCCCCAGCATTTT.